The 20 T cell receptor beta chains listed next were all sequenced from one sample in a study of blood T cells in healthy people across ages. Primers used in a second PCR of roughly 6 to 12 cycles were a sample-barcoded 5' primer and a J-beta primer mix. MiXCR was run by TCRdb on the 5' RACE reads, yielding one entry per CDR3 protein. The table lists around 700,000 distinct CDR3 sequences, around a quarter of them singletons, with 9.4% in the top ten. These data also featured in a second study, about T cells of mothers and their children.

The sample was blood. The origin of the receptors is a boy younger than 18 in good health.

The sample holds many counts of this clonotype. The chain is built from TRBV5-5 and TRBJ2-7; maybe TRBD1 (5 bases). This CDR3 has 16 residues. Germline CDR1 SGHKS, CDR2 YYEKEE (reference sequence). V was clipped by 3 bases and J by 0 bases, with 16 bases between them. As DNA, the CDR3 is TGTGCCAGCAGCTATCAGGGCGCGCCAAGCTCCTACGAGCAGTACTTC. It codes for CASSYQGAPSSYEQYF. The variable domain in full, with the rest retrieved from reference TRBV5-5 and TRBJ2-7, is DAGVTQSPTHLIKTRGQQVTLRCSPISGHKSVSWYQQVLGQGPQFIFQYYEKEERGRGNFPDRFSARQFPNYSSELNVNALLLGDSALYLCASSYQGAPSSYEQYFGPGTRLTVT.

The J gene is TRBJ2-5, the V gene TRBV28; 7 bases are shared with TRBD2. The J segment lost 7 bases and the V segment lost 3 bases, leaving 14 bases of the junction unmatched. Germline V CDR1 and CDR2: MDHEN, SYDVKM. The CDR3 covers 16 residues. The CDR3: CASSFRAGREEVTQYF. The CDR3 bases are TGTGCCAGCAGTTTTAGAGCGGGCCGGGAGGAGGTGACCCAGTACTTC.

The V and J genes are TRBV29-1 and TRBJ2-1; TRBD1 agrees at 7 bases. The CDR3 is 15 amino acids. Germline V CDR1 and CDR2: SQVTM, ANQGSEA. After removal of 6 bases from V and 3 bases from J, the junction contained 11 bases not matched to a gene. The CDR3 spells CSVTGTEKLYNEQFF. The CDR3 DNA follows: TGCAGCGTGACCGGGACAGAGAAGCTCTACAATGAGCAGTTCTTC.

A few counts support this clonotype. This chain links TRBV4-1 with TRBJ1-2; no definite D call. Germline CDR1 reads MGHRA; CDR2 reads YSYEKL. This CDR3 comprises 15 residues. Trimming took off 0 bases at V and 0 bases at J, with 8 bases between the two ends. This CDR3 is CASSQDWAANYGYTF. The CDR3 nucleotides read TGCGCCAGCAGCCAAGATTGGGCAGCTAACTATGGCTACACCTTC.

This clonotype was counted between two and nine times. The chain employs TRBV7-2 and TRBJ2-7, with 9 nucleotides matching TRBD2. This CDR3 is 14 amino acids long. Germline V CDR1 and CDR2: SGHTA, FQGNSA. The J segment lost 2 bases and the V segment lost 8 bases, leaving 7 bases of the junction unmatched. The CDR3 DNA reads TGTGCCAGCTCTAGAGCGGGGGGCCCCTACGAGCAGTACTTC. Amino acids: CASSRAGGPYEQYF.

This clonotype was counted at least ten times. V is TRBV12-3 or TRBV12-4 and J is TRBJ1-6; no definite D call. This CDR3 contains 12 residues. Trimming took 6 bases from V and 7 from J, leaving 7 bases between them. CDR3 in DNA: TGTGCCAGCAGCTTATCCAATTCACCCCTCCACTTT. As protein: CASSLSNSPLHF.

The chain combines TRBV29-1 with TRBJ2-6; D not certain. The CDR3 runs to 17 residues. The V and J ends lost 2 bases and 0 bases respectively, with 14 bases between them. The germline V gene has CDR1 SQVTM and CDR2 ANQGSEA. This chain's CDR3 is CSVESTGSGSGANVLTF. DNA of the CDR3: TGCAGCGTTGAATCAACCGGGTCCGGCTCTGGGGCCAACGTCCTGACTTTC.

This clonotype was found once. The chain employs TRBV28 and TRBJ1-2; D not certain. With 2 bases removed from V and 6 bases from J, the gap between germline ends came to 10 bases. The CDR3 length is 13 residues. The germline V gene has CDR1 MDHEN and CDR2 SYDVKM. As DNA, the CDR3 is TGTGCCAGCAGTTTAAGGGATAGTGATGGCTACACCTTC. Protein: CASSLRDSDGYTF.

The chain employs TRBV7-9 and TRBJ2-3; D call uncertain. Germline values: CDR1 SEHNR, CDR2 FQNEAQ (reference sequence). V was shortened by 3 bases and J by 0 bases, with 13 bases between the two germline ends. The CDR3 loop spans 16 amino acids. CDR3 sequence: CASSFRPRTSTDTQYF. In DNA, the CDR3 is TGTGCCAGCAGCTTTCGCCCCAGAACTAGCACAGATACGCAGTATTTT.

The chain employs TRBV12-3 or TRBV12-4 and TRBJ1-2; D is undetermined. The V end was cut by 1 base, the J end by 8 bases, with 14 bases between. The CDR3 contains 14 residues. The CDR3 DNA reads as TGTGCCAGCAGTTTAGTTTCGGCAGCCCGCGGCTACACCTTC. This gives the protein CASSLVSAARGYTF.

The chain uses TRBV18 and TRBJ2-7; 13 bases line up with TRBD2. The germline gives CDR1 KGHSH, CDR2 LQKENI. The CDR3 is 14 residues long. The junction had 3 bases not matched to a gene; V was cut back by 5 bases and J by 5 bases. The CDR3 reads CASSTTSGRDEQYF. As DNA, the CDR3 is TGTGCCAGCTCAACCACTAGCGGGAGGGACGAGCAGTACTTC.

The chain employs TRBV7-2 and TRBJ2-1; no reliable D call. The CDR3 has 13 amino acids. Trimming cost V 1 base and J 5 bases, with 6 bases left between them. CDR1 is SGHTA, CDR2 FQGNSA, per germline. The CDR3 protein is CASSLETHNEQFF. The CDR3 DNA reads TGTGCCAGCAGCTTAGAGACACACAATGAGCAGTTCTTC.

This clonotype was seen a few times. The V call is TRBV7-2, the J call TRBJ2-1, with TRBD2 matching 8 bases. V shed 1 base and J 8 bases; nucleotides not matched to a gene: 10. The CDR3 length is 16 residues. Germline V gene data show CDR1 as SGHTA and CDR2 as FQGNSA. DNA for the CDR3: TGTGCCAGCAGCTTAGAACGCGGGGGGTTTTTAGATGAGCAGTTCTTC. It codes for CASSLERGGFLDEQFF.

This clonotype occurred a few times. The chain couples TRBV7-3 to TRBJ1-1; D unclear. CDR3 size: 13 residues. V gave up 5 bases and J gave up 4 bases, with 11 bases separating them. Germline assignment: CDR1 SGHTA and CDR2 FQGTGA. The DNA of the CDR3 is TGTGCCAGCAGCAGGCAGATAACCACTGAAGCTTTCTTT. Its translation is CASSRQITTEAFF.

This chain connects TRBV11-2 to TRBJ2-3; unclear D gene. Trimming took 1 base from V and 4 from J, leaving 12 bases between them. There are 15 residues in the CDR3. Germline-derived CDR1 and CDR2 are SGHAT and FQNNGV. CDR3 in DNA: TGTGCCAGCAGCTTAGTGGCAGTTGCGGCAGATACGCAGTATTTT. This codes for CASSLVAVAADTQYF. Looking up the rest from reference TRBV11-2 and TRBJ2-3 gives the full variable domain: EAGVAQSPRYKIIEKRQSVAFWCNPISGHATLYWYQQILGQGPKLLIQFQNNGVVDDSQLPKDRFSAERLKGVDSTLKIQPAKLEDSAVYLCASSLVAVAADTQYFGPGTRLTVL.

There are a few counts of this clonotype. The rearrangement links TRBV12-3 or TRBV12-4 to TRBJ2-5; D remains ambiguous. This CDR3 is 13 amino acids long. The ends were cut back, 6 bases at V and 0 bases at J, with 8 bases in the middle. The CDR3 bases are TGTGCCAGCAGAACAGCGTACCAAGAGACCCAGTACTTC. It codes for CASRTAYQETQYF.

The rearrangement uses TRBV29-1 and TRBJ2-1; 8 bases are a match to TRBD1. The J call is doubtful: the DNA matches TRBJ2-7 better. CDR3 length equals 13 residues. From germline, CDR1 is SQVTM and CDR2 ANQGSEA. The CDR3 DNA sequence: TGCAGCGCAGCCCCCTCAGGGGGCGACGAGCAGTACTTC. This gives the protein CSAAPSGGDEQYF.

The table lists this clonotype with a few counts. This chain joins TRBV4-3 and TRBJ1-1; D is perhaps TRBD1 (5 bases). The CDR3 spans 13 residues. V gave up 0 bases and J gave up 7 bases, with 9 bases separating them. The germline gives CDR1 LGHNA, CDR2 YSLEER. The CDR3 is CASSQDREFEAFF. CDR3 sequence (DNA): TGCGCCAGCAGCCAAGACAGGGAGTTTGAAGCTTTCTTT.

This clonotype occurred once. The V and J genes are TRBV12-3 or TRBV12-4 and TRBJ2-7; the D is unclear. The V and J ends lost 8 bases and 4 bases respectively, with 12 bases between them. This CDR3 spans 12 amino acids. In nucleotides, the CDR3 is TGTGCCAGCGGGCGAAGGGCGTACGAGCAGTACTTC. Protein sequence: CASGRRAYEQYF.

The sample holds a few counts of this clonotype. The chain joins TRBV21-1 to TRBJ2-5; TRBD2, as called in the table, went unchecked against the DNA. TRBV21-1 is given as a pseudogene. This CDR3 is 16 amino acids long. As DNA, the CDR3 is TGTGCCAGCAGCAAAGGGTTAGCGGGGGGGCCAGAGACCCAGTACTTC. It is translated as CASSKGLAGGPETQYF.